The subject of this entry is one T cell receptor beta chain. The sample originates from a study of blood T cell repertoires in COVID-19. At the level of the study: Sites across the United States, Italy and Spain contributed samples from acute and convalescent COVID-19.

Some clones are missing from TCRdb's copy, which holds only in-frame ones; the method was immunoSEQ multiplex PCR. The table lists around 110,000 clones, 65% to 85% of them singletons. The CDR3 extends over 19 amino acids. The V gene lost 1 base and the J gene lost 4 bases, with 23 bases spanning the gap. The germline V gene encodes CDR1 SGHVS and CDR2 FNYEAQ. Cohort 3 recovery required two negative PCRs, clearance, or symptom resolution. This clonotype was sampled from a woman aged 25 to 39 who had recovered from COVID-19. The chain joins TRBV7-6 to TRBJ2-1; weak D call: TRBD1 (6 bases). Sequencing used PBMCs or T cells enriched from blood (not recorded which). CDR3 in DNA: TGTGCCAGCAGCTTAGAACCGGGACACCTCAGGAGAACTTACAATGAGCAGTTCTTC. Translating gives CASSLEPGHLRRTYNEQFF.